Listed here are 17 T cell receptor beta chains from one sample, sequenced in a study of blood T cell repertoires in COVID-19. Produced via immunoSEQ multiplex PCR; TCRdb's table is partial and in-frame only. The sample has 100,000 or so clones, approximately 84% seen once; the top ten hold 6.5% to 8%. The sequenced sample consisted of peripheral blood. These receptors were taken from a man younger than 45 in a cohort sampled during active COVID-19.

CDR3 coding DNA: TGTGCCAGCAGCTTAGTACTAGCAAGGGGCACAGATACGCAGTATTTT. This codes for CASSLVLARGTDTQYF. J is TRBJ2-3 and V is TRBV11-2; weak D call: TRBD2 (6 bases). The V gene lost 1 base and the J gene lost 1 base, with 12 bases spanning the gap. The germline V gene encodes CDR1 SGHAT and CDR2 FQNNGV. This CDR3 has 16 residues.

V and J are TRBV10-3 and TRBJ2-7; 9 nucleotides agree with TRBD1. Unmatched junction bases numbered 0, after V lost 2 bases and J lost 4 bases. The CDR3 length is 13 residues. The germline CDR1 and CDR2 sequences are ENHRY and SYGVKD. Here the CDR3 reads CAISEGTGYEQYF. CDR3 DNA sequence: TGTGCCATCAGTGAGGGGACAGGGTACGAGCAGTACTTC.

The DNA of the CDR3 is TGTGCCAGCAGCTTAGCGGGGGCCCGCACAGATACGCAGTATTTT. This codes for CASSLAGARTDTQYF. This rearrangement joins TRBV7-3 to TRBJ2-3, with a weak D call TRBD2 (7 bases). The V gene's germline CDR1 is SGHTA and CDR2 FQGTGA. The CDR3 spans 15 residues. Deletions cut 2 bases from V and 1 base from J, with 10 bases between.

The rearrangement links TRBV5-1 to TRBJ2-5; a possible D gene is TRBD1 (5 bases). Germline-derived CDR1 and CDR2 are SGHRS and YFSETQ. There are 14 residues in the CDR3. V was trimmed by 2 bases and J by 0 bases, leaving 8 bases between them. CDR3 nucleotide sequence: TGCGCCAGCAGCTTACAGGCCAACCAAGAGACCCAGTACTTC. Translated: CASSLQANQETQYF.

This chain links TRBV29-1 with TRBJ1-2, with D tentatively TRBD1 (6 bases). Germline V gives CDR1 SQVTM, CDR2 ANQGSEA. This CDR3 comprises 12 residues. Deletions cut 4 bases from V and 5 bases from J, with 11 bases between. CDR3 bases: TGCAGCGTTGTCCTGGGGGCGTATGGCTACACCTTC. Protein sequence: CSVVLGAYGYTF.

The V gene is TRBV20-1, the J gene TRBJ2-7, with a possible D match to TRBD1 (5 bases). Per germline, CDR1 DFQATT and CDR2 SNEGSKA (reference sequence). Trimming shortened V by 3 bases and J by 4 bases, and 16 bases separated the two germline ends. The CDR3 runs to 14 residues. As DNA, the CDR3 is TGCAGTGCTAGTAACAGGATCCTCCCTTACGAGCAGTACTTC. Protein: CSASNRILPYEQYF.

The chain couples TRBV2 to TRBJ2-3, with D perhaps TRBD1 (6 bases). Germline V gene sequence: CDR1 SNHLY, CDR2 FYNNEI. V shed 8 bases and J shed 1 base, with 13 bases lying between them. This CDR3 has 14 residues. For the CDR3, the DNA is TGTGCCAGCCAACAGGGTATAGGCACAGATACGCAGTATTTT. Translated, it gives CASQQGIGTDTQYF.

This clone ranks as medium-sized (0.01 to 0.1%). The chain carries TRBV6-5 and TRBJ1-1, with D uncertain. The V gene's germline CDR1 is MNHEY and CDR2 SVGAGI. This CDR3 region has 12 residues. V was trimmed by 5 bases and J by 5 bases, leaving 9 bases between them. CDR3 sequence (DNA): TGTGCCAGCAGTCCCTCCGGGACTGAAGCTTTCTTT. Encoded protein: CASSPSGTEAFF.

V and J are TRBV24-1 and TRBJ2-5; 8 bases are shared with TRBD1. Germline CDR1 is KGHDR and CDR2 is SFDVKD. The CDR3 is made up of 13 amino acids. V gave up 5 bases and J gave up 4 bases; unmatched junction bases: 2. DNA for the CDR3: TGTGCCACCAGTGCCGACAGGGGAGAGACCCAGTACTTC. This translates into CATSADRGETQYF.

The chain links TRBV7-8 to TRBJ1-5; D is perhaps TRBD1 (5 bases). The CDR3 spans 15 residues. Germline V gene data show CDR1 as SGHVS and CDR2 as FQNEAQ. V lost 5 bases and J lost 0, with 11 bases in between. The CDR3 DNA reads TGTGCCAGCAGCACGGGGGATTATAGCAATCAGCCCCAGCATTTT. Translation: CASSTGDYSNQPQHF.

This clone was counted only a few times. The chain is built from TRBV10-1 and TRBJ1-2, with 7 bases lining up with TRBD1. This CDR3 contains 13 residues. The ends lost 4 bases at V and 4 bases at J; junction bases unmatched: 3. Germline CDR1 is WNHNN and CDR2 is SYGVQD (reference sequence). DNA of the CDR3: TGCGCCAGCAGTGCAGGGACAGCCTATGGCTACACCTTC. This encodes CASSAGTAYGYTF.

V and J are TRBV11-3 and TRBJ2-1, with 10 nucleotides matching TRBD2. CDR1 is SGHNT, CDR2 YENEEA, per germline. V shed 5 bases, J shed 2 bases, and the junction held 6 bases outside the gene matches. The CDR3 has 16 amino acids. The CDR3 protein is CASSQTTSGPYNEQFF. CDR3 coding DNA: TGTGCCAGCAGCCAAACGACTAGCGGGCCCTACAATGAGCAGTTCTTC. Using reference TRBV11-3 and TRBJ2-1 for the parts outside the CDR3, the full variable domain is EAGVVQSPRYKIIEKKQPVAFWCNPISGHNTLYWYLQNLGQGPELLIRYENEEAVDDSQLPKDRFSAERLKGVDSTLKIQPAELGDSAVYLCASSQTTSGPYNEQFFGPGTRLTVL.

The CDR3: CASSLGRGATSYEQYF. CDR3 DNA sequence: TGTGCCAGCAGCTTAGGTCGGGGGGCCACTTCCTACGAGCAGTACTTC. The rearrangement uses TRBV7-6 and TRBJ2-7; D is perhaps TRBD2 (7 bases). The germline gives CDR1 SGHVS, CDR2 FNYEAQ. Trimming took 1 base from V and 1 from J, leaving 14 bases between them. This CDR3 spans 16 amino acids.

The V gene is TRBV2, the J gene TRBJ2-7, with D tentatively TRBD1 (5 bases). Germline CDR1 is SNHLY and CDR2 is FYNNEI. This CDR3 has 14 residues. V gave up 4 bases and J gave up 3 bases, with 13 bases separating them. For the CDR3, the DNA is TGTGCCAGCAGTGGCCAGGGTGGAATCTACGAGCAGTACTTC. It is translated as CASSGQGGIYEQYF. Combining the CDR3 with reference TRBV2 and TRBJ2-7 gives the whole variable domain EPEVTQTPSHQVTQMGQEVILRCVPISNHLYFYWYRQILGQKVEFLVSFYNNEISEKSEIFDDQFSVERPDGSNFTLKIRSTKLEDSAMYFCASSGQGGIYEQYFGPGTRLTVT.

CDR3 in DNA: TGTGCCAGCAGCCTACAGCTATCTACAGATACGCAGTATTTT. Its translation: CASSLQLSTDTQYF. The chain carries TRBV5-5 and TRBJ2-3; D not resolved. Germline V gene lookup returns CDR1 SGHKS and CDR2 YYEKEE (reference sequence). This CDR3 spans 14 amino acids. V was pared by 4 bases and J by 3 bases, with 12 bases between.

The chain links TRBV20-1 to TRBJ1-2; 7 nucleotides align to TRBD1. This CDR3 comprises 13 residues. V gave up 3 bases and J gave up 2 bases; unmatched junction bases: 3. The germline gives CDR1 DFQATT, CDR2 SNEGSKA (reference sequence). This CDR3 is CSASSRGNYGYTF. The CDR3 region has the DNA TGCAGTGCTAGTAGCAGGGGGAACTATGGCTACACCTTC.

By its share, this clone is medium-sized. The rearrangement uses TRBV7-6 and TRBJ1-2, with a tentative D call TRBD1 (6 bases). Germline CDR1 is SGHVS and CDR2 is FNYEAQ. V lost 5 bases and J 4 bases, leaving 20 bases between the germline ends. The CDR3 runs to 16 residues. CDR3 protein: CASSNAATEDSYGYTF. The CDR3 DNA sequence: TGTGCCAGCAGCAATGCCGCTACGGAGGACAGCTATGGCTACACCTTC.